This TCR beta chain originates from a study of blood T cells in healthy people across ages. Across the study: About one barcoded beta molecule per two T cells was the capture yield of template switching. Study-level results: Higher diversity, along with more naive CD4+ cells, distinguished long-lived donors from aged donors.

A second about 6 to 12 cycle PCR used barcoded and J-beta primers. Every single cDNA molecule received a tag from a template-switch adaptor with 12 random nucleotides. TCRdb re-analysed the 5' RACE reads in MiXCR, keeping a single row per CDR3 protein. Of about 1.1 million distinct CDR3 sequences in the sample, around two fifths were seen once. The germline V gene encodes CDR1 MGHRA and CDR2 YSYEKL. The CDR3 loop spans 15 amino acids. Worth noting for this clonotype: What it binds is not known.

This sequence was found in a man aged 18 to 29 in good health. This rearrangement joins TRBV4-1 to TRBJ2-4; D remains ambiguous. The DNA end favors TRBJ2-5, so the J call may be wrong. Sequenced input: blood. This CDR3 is CASSQVYKGEETQYF. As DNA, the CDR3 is TGCGCCAGCAGCCAAGTTTATAAGGGTGAAGAGACCCAGTACTTC.